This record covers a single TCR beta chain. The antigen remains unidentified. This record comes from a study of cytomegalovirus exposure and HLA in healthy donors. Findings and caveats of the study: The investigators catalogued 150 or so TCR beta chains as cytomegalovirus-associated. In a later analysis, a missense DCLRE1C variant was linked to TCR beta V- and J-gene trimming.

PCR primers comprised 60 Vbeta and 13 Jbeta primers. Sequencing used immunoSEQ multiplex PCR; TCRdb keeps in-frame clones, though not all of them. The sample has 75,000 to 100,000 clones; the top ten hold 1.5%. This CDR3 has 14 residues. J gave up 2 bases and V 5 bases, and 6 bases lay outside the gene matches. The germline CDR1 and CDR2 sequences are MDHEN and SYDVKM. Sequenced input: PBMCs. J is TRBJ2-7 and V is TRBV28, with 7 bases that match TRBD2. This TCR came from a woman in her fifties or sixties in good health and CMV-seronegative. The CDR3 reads CASSGRDETYEQYF. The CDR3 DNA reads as TGTGCCAGCAGTGGGAGGGACGAGACCTACGAGCAGTACTTC. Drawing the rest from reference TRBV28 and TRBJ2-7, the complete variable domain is DVKVTQSSRYLVKRTGEKVFLECVQDMDHENMFWYRQDPGLGLRLIYFSYDVKMKEKGDIPEGYSVSREKKERFSLILESASTNQTSMYLCASSGRDETYEQYFGPGTRLTVT.